This entry is about one T cell receptor (beta chain). Libraries were prepared by immunoSEQ multiplex PCR; TCRdb keeps only in-frame clonotypes and omits some of them. This table holds under 150,000 clones, around 87% found once. All patients were mismatch repair deficient, assessed by either PCR or immunohistochemistry. The TCR-sequenced patients were three responders to pembrolizumab. The sample is drawn from a study of PD-1 blockade in mismatch repair-deficient tumors. Study-wide context: Enrolled about 2012-2016, patients had progressing, pretreated mismatch repair-deficient cancers of about twelve types.

Germline trimming cut 0 bases from V and 12 bases from J; bases unmatched to any gene: 6. The CDR3 contains 13 residues. Germline assignment: CDR1 SGDLS and CDR2 YYNGEE. The receptor's source is an adult with mismatch repair-deficient cancer. This chain joins TRBV9 and TRBJ2-1; 7 positions match TRBD1. Sequenced here: peripheral blood, sampled 44 weeks after starting pembrolizumab. The CDR3 DNA is TGTGCCAGCAGCGTAGCTTTCGCAGGGGGGCAGTTCTTC. It is translated as CASSVAFAGGQFF.